This entry concerns a single T cell receptor beta chain. The sample is drawn from a study of blood T cell repertoires in COVID-19. At the level of the study: The United States, Italy and Spain were the sources of the acute and convalescent COVID-19 samples. The cDNA or gDNA used as material had been derived from T cells, B-cell-depleted T cells, or PBMCs.

In the study's own analysis: The assay estimated nucleated cells by amplifying reference gene primers. Generated by immunoSEQ multiplex PCR, the TCRdb table keeps only in-frame clones and is missing some. V, J and clone size reflect that table, while D and trimming were determined from the DNA. The sample yields roughly 97,000 clones, roughly 89% seen once. Germline-derived CDR1 and CDR2 are WSHSY and SAAADI. The CDR3 totals 14 residues. Deletions cut 6 bases from V and 7 bases from J, with 16 bases between. The sample comprised peripheral blood. The TCR was taken from a human donor in a cohort sampled during active COVID-19. The chain has TRBV10-2 and TRBJ2-1; D may be TRBD2 (5 bases). CDR3 sequence: CASREYEGINEQFF. The CDR3 bases are TGCGCCAGCAGAGAATATGAGGGAATAAATGAGCAGTTCTTC.